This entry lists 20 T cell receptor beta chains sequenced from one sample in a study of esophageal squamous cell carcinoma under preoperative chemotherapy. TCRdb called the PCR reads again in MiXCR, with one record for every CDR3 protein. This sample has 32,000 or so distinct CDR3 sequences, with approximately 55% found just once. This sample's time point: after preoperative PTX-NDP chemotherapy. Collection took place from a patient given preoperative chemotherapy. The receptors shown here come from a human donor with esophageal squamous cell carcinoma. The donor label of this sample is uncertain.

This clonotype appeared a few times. The CDR3 spells CASSKGGRYNEQFF. CDR3 in DNA: TGTGCCAGCAGCAAGGGGGGTCGGTACAATGAGCAGTTCTTC. The rearrangement links TRBV6-1 to TRBJ2-1; D may be TRBD1 or TRBD2 (6 bases each). CDR1 is MNHNS, CDR2 SASEGT, per germline. V dropped 6 bases and J dropped 4 bases, with 13 bases sitting between them. The CDR3 is made up of 14 amino acids.

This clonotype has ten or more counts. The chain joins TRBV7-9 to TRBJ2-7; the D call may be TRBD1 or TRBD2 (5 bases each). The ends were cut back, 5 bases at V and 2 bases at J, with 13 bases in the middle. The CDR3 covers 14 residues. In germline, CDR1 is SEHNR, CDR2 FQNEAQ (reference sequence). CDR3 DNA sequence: TGTGCCAGCAGCATCTCAGGGAGCCCCTACGAGCAGTACTTC. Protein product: CASSISGSPYEQYF.

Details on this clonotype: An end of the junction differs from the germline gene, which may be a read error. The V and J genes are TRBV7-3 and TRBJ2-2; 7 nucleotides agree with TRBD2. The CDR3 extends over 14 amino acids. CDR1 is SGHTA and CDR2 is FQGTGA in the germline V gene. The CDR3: CASSPGGQTEELYF. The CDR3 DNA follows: TGTGCCAGCAGCCCGGGGGGTCAAACCGAGGAGCTGTATTTT. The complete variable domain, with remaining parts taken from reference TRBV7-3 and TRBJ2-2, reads GAGVSQTPSNKVTEKGKYVELRCDPISGHTALYWYRQSLGQGPEFLIYFQGTGAADDSGLPNDRFFAVRPEGSVSTLKIQRTERGDSAVYLCASSPGGQTEELYFGEGSRLTVL.

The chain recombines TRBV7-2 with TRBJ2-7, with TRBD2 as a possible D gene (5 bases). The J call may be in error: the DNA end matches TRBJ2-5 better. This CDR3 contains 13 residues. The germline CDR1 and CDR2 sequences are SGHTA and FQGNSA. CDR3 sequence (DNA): TGTGCCAGCAGCTACACGGACTGGAAGACCCAGTACTTC. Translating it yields CASSYTDWKTQYF.

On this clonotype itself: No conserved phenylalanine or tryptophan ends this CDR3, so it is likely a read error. Written as DNA, the CDR3 is TGTGCGAGCGCGGGGTTAGGGGGGTACCAAGAGACCCAGTACTCC. This codes for CASAGLGGYQETQYS. The chain uses TRBV12-3 or TRBV12-4 and TRBJ2-5; either TRBD1 or TRBD2 may supply D (6 bases each). The CDR3 is made up of 15 amino acids.

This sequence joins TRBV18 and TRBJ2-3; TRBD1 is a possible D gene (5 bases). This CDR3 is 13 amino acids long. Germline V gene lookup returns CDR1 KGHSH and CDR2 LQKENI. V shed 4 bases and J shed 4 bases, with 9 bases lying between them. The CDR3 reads CASSLRGADTQYF. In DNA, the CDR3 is TGTGCCAGCTCACTAAGGGGTGCAGATACGCAGTATTTT.

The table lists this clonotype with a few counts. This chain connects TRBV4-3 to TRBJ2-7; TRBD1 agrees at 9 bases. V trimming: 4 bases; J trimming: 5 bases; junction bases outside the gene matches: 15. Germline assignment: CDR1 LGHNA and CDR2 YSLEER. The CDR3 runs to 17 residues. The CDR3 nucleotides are TGCGCCAGCAGCCGCGGATATGCCGGGACAGGGAGTGACGAGCAGTACTTC. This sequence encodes CASSRGYAGTGSDEQYF.

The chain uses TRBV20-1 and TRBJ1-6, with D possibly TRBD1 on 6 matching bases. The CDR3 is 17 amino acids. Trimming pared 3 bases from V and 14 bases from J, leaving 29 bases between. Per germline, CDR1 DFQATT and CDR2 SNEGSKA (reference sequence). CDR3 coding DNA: TGCAGTGCTAGTCTCACGAGTCAGGGGCTGGGTTCCATGACCCTCCACTTT. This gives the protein CSASLTSQGLGSMTLHF.

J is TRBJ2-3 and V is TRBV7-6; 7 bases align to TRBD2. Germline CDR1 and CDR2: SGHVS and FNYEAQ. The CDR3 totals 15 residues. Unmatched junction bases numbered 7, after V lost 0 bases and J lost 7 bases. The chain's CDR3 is CASSLAPGGKNTQYF. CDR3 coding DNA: TGTGCCAGCAGCTTAGCCCCGGGAGGCAAAAATACGCAGTATTTT.

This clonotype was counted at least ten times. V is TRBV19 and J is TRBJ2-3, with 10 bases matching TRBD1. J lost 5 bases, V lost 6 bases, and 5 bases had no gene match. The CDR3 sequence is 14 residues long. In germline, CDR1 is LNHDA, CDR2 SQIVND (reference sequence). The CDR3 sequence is CASRDRGRGDTQYF. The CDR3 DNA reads TGTGCCAGTAGGGACAGGGGGAGGGGAGATACGCAGTATTTT.

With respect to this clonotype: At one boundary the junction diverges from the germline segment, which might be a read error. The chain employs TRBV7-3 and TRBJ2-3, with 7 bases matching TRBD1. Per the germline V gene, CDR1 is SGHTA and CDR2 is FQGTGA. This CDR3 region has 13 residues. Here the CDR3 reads CARGLCGKDTQYF. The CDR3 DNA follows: TGCGCCAGGGGGTTATGTGGCAAAGATACGCAGTATTTT.

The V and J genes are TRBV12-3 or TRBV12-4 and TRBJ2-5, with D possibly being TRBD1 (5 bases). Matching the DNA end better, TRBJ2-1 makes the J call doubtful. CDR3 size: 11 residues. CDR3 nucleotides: TGTGCCAGCAGTTCGACAGAGACCCAGTTCTTC. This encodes CASSSTETQFF.

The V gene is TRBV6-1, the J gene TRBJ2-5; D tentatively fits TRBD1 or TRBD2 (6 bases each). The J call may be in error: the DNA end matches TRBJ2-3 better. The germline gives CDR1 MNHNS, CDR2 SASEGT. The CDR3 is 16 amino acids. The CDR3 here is CASSGNEGGDEETQYF. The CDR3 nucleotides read TGTGCCAGCAGTGGCAACGAGGGGGGCGACGAAGAGACCCAGTATTTT.

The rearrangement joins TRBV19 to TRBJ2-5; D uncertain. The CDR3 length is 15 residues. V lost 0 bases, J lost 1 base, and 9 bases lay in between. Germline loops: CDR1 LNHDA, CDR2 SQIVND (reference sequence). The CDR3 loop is CASSIDRGSQETQYF. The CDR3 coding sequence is TGTGCCAGTAGTATAGATCGAGGTAGCCAAGAGACCCAGTACTTC.

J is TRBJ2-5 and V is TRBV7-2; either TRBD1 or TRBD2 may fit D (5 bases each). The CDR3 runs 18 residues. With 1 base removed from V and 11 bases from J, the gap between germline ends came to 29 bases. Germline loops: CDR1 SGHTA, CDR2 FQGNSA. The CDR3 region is CASSLEGTGARVKEIQYF. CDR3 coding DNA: TGTGCCAGCAGCTTAGAGGGCACCGGGGCCAGGGTCAAAGAGATTCAGTACTTC. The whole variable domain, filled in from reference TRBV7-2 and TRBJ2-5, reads GAGVSQSPSNKVTEKGKDVELRCDPISGHTALYWYRQSLGQGLEFLIYFQGNSAPDKSGLPSDRFSAERTGGSVSTLTIQRTQQEDSAVYLCASSLEGTGARVKEIQYFGPGTRLLVL.

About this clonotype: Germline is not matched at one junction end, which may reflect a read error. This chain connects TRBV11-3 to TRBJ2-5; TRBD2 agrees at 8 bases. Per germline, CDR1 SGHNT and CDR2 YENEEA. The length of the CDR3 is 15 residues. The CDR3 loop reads CAAGTRGGDPETQYF. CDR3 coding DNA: TGTGCCGCGGGGACTCGGGGGGGGGACCCAGAGACCCAGTATTTC. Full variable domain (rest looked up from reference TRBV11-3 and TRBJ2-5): EAGVVQSPRYKIIEKKQPVAFWCNPISGHNTLYWYLQNLGQGPELLIRYENEEAVDDSQLPKDRFSAERLKGVDSTLKIQPAELGDSAVYLCAAGTRGGDPETQYFGPGTRLLVL.

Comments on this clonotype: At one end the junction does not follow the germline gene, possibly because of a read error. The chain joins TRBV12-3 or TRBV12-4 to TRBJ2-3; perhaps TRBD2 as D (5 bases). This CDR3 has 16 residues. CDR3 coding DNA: TGTGCCAGCAGTACTACTGGCGGGTGGGCCAAAGATACGCAGTATTTC. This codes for CASSTTGGWAKDTQYF.

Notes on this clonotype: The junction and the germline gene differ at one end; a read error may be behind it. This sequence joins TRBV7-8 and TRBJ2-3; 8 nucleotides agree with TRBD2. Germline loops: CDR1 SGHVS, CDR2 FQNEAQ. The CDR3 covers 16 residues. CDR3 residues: CASSNLAGRPGDTQYF. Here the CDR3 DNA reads TGTGCCAGCAGCAACCTAGCGGGCCGGCCCGGTGATACGCAGTACTTT.

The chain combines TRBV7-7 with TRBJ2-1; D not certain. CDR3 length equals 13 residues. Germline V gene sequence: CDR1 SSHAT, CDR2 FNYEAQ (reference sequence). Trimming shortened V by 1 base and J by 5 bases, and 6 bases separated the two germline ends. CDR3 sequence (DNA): TGTGCCAGCAGCTTAGAACGTAACAATGAGCAGTTCTTC. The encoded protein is CASSLERNNEQFF.

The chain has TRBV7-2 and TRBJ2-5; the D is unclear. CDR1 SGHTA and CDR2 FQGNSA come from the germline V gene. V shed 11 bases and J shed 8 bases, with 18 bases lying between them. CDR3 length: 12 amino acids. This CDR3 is CAGGRHPDTQYF. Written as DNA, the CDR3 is TGTGCCGGCGGCCGTCACCCAGATACCCAGTACTTC.